The rows below give T cell receptor beta chains drawn from one sample of a study of T cells in Graves' hyperthyroidism and ophthalmopathy. TCRdb independently ran MiXCR on the multiplex PCR reads; one entry per CDR3 protein. The sample contains 500,000 to 750,000 distinct CDR3 sequences, roughly 50% of which appear only once. Source material: peripheral blood or thyroid tissue (not recorded which). These TCRs come from a young woman with Graves' hyperthyroidism. CDR3s leave out the opening cysteine and the closing phenylalanine or tryptophan. Expanded clones are given a class, and other clones once, few, many or no size at all.

CDR3 length,clone size,V gene,CDR3 protein
13,.,TRBV20-1,SASSLVRDRYEQY
12,many,TRBV19,ASSRTGLAGELF
11,.,TRBV11-2,ASSLPPGGTYT
14,many,TRBV5-4,ASTIGVGSSTGELF
11,many,TRBV6-1,ASSEVPGFEAF
11,.,TRBV19,ASSILAYNEQF
13,few,TRBV14,ASSQLTGAGNTIY
13,.,TRBV3-1,ASSPDGYFSYEQY
13,many,TRBV7-3,ASSLTDSGSSGQY
12,many,TRBV11-2,ASSSDRGDQPQH
12,many,TRBV10-3,AISEREGPYEQY
13,.,TRBV7-2,ASSSTSGVRETQY
12,many,TRBV6-5,ASSFRGSNQPQH
13,many,TRBV7-2,ASSLGIGDTDTQY
13,.,TRBV25-1,ASSVPQGGGYGYT
13,many,TRBV5-6,ASSPLGQGTYEQY
12,.,TRBV10-3,AISEGGSDSPLH
14,.,TRBV11-3,ASSLGPSGSTDTQY
10,.,TRBV29-1,SVELAKNEQF
12,.,TRBV7-9,ASSQDQGRGTQY